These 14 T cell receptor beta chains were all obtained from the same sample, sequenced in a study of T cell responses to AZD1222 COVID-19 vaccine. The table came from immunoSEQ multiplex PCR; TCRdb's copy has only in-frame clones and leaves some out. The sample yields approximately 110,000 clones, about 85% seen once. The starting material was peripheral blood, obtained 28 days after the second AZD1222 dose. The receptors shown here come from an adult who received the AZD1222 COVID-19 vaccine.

This chain's CDR3 is CASSERELAGLETQYF. The CDR3 bases are TGTGCCAGCAGTGAGAGGGAACTAGCGGGATTGGAGACCCAGTACTTC. This chain connects TRBV2 to TRBJ2-5; TRBD2 agrees at 10 bases. Germline-derived CDR1 and CDR2 are SNHLY and FYNNEI. The CDR3 runs 16 residues. The J segment lost 5 bases and the V segment lost 3 bases, leaving 9 bases of the junction unmatched.

Here the CDR3 DNA reads TGTGCCAGTATTAGGGGGGTGATGAACACTGAAGCTTTCTTT. Translation gives CASIRGVMNTEAFF. The chain recombines TRBV19 with TRBJ1-1, with D possibly being TRBD1 (6 bases). The CDR3 has 14 amino acids. With 7 bases removed from V and 0 bases from J, the gap between germline ends came to 12 bases. Germline values: CDR1 LNHDA, CDR2 SQIVND (reference sequence).

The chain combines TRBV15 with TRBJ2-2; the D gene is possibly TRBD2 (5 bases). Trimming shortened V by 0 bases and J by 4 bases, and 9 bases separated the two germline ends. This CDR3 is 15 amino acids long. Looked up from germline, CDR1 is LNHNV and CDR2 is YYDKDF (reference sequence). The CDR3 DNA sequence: TGTGCCACCAGCAGAGATCGGGGTGGCACCGGGGAGCTGTTTTTT. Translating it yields CATSRDRGGTGELFF.

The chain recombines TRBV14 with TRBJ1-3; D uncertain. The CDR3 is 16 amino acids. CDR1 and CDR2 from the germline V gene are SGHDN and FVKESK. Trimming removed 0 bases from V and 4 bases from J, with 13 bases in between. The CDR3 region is CASSQDHRPGGNTIYF. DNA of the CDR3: TGTGCCAGCAGCCAAGATCATCGCCCGGGGGGAAACACCATATATTTT.

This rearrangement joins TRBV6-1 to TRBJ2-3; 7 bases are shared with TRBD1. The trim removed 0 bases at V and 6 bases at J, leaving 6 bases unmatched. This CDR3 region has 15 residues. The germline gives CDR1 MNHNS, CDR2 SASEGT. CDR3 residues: CASSEATGRKDTQYF. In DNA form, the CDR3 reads TGTGCCAGCAGTGAAGCGACAGGGCGCAAGGATACGCAGTATTTT.

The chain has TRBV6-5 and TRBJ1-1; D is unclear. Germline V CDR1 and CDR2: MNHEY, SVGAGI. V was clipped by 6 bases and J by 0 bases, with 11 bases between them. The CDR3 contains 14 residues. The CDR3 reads CASRATGMNTEAFF. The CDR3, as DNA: TGTGCCAGCAGAGCGACGGGCATGAACACTGAAGCTTTCTTT.

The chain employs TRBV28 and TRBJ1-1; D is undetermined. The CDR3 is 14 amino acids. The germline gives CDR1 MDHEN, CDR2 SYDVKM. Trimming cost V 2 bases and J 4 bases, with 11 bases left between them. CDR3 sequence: CASSLLQVGTEAFF. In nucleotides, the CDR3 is TGTGCCAGCAGTTTACTTCAGGTGGGCACTGAAGCTTTCTTT.

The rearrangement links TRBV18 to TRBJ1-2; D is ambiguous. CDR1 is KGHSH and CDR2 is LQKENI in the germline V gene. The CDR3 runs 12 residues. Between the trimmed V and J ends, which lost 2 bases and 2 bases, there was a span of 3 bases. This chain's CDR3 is CASSPSNYGYTF. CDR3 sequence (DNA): TGTGCCAGCTCACCATCAAACTATGGCTACACCTTC.

The DNA for the CDR3 is TGTGCCAGTAGTCCCCGGGGAAGGAGAATGAACACTGAAGCTTTCTTT. Translation: CASSPRGRRMNTEAFF. The V and J genes are TRBV19 and TRBJ1-1; D gene ambiguous. The CDR3 totals 16 residues. The germline V gene encodes CDR1 LNHDA and CDR2 SQIVND (reference sequence). The V and J ends lost 5 bases and 0 bases respectively, with 16 bases between them.

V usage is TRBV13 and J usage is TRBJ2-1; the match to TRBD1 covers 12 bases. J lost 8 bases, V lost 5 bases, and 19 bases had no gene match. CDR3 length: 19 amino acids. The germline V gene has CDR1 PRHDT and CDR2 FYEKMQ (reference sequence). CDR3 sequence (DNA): TGTGCCAGCAGCGTCCGGGACAGGGGGCCCCCGGTGGGGTTCCATGAGCAGTTCTTC. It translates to CASSVRDRGPPVGFHEQFF.

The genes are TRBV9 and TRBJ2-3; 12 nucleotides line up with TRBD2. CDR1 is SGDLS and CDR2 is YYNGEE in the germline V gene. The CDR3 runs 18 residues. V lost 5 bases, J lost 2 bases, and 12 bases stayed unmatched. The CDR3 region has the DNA TGTGCCAGCAGTCCCCTAGCGGGAGGGGCCACGATCACAGATACGCAGTATTTT. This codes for CASSPLAGGATITDTQYF.

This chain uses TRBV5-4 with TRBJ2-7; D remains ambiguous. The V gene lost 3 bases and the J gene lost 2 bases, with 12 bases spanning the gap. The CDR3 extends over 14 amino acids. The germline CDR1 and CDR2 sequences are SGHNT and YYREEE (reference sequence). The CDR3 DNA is TGTGCCAGCAGCTCGTCGGGTGGGGCCTACGAGCAGTACTTC. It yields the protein CASSSSGGAYEQYF.

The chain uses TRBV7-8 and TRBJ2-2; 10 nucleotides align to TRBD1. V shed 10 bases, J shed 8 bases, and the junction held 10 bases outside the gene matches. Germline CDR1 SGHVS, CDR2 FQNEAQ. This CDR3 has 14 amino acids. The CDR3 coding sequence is TGTGCCACCCGACAGGGGGCACCGGCGGGGGAGCTGTTTTTT. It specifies CATRQGAPAGELFF.

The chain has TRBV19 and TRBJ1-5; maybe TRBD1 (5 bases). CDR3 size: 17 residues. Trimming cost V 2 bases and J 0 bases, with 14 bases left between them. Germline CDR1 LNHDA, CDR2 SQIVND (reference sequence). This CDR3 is CASSIKETAYSNQPQHF. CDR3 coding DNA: TGTGCCAGTAGTATAAAAGAGACAGCGTATAGCAATCAGCCCCAGCATTTT.